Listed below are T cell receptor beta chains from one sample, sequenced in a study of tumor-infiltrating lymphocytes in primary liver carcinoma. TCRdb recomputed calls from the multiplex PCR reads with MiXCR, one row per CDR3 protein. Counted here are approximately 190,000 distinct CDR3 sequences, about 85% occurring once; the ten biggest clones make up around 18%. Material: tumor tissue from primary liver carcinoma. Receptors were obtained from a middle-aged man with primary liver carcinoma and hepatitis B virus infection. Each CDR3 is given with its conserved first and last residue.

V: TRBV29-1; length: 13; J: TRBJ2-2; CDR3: CRVELASTGELFF
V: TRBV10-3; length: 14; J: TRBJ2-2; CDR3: CASLAAGNIGELFF
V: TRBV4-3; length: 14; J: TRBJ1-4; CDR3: CASSSGQGGEKLFF
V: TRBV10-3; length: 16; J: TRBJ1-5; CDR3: CAISDQRGGTGQPQHF
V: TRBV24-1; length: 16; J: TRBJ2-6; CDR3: CATSDRRFGGANVLTF
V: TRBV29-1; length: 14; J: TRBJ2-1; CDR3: CSVDVAGLYNVQFF
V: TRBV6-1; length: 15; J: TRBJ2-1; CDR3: CASTREDGSYNEQFF
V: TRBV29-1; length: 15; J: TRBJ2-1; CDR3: CIVDFPGANTNEQFF
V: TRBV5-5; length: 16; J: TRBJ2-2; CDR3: CASNWCGGGWSGELFF
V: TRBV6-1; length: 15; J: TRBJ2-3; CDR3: CASSEVAGAGGTEYF
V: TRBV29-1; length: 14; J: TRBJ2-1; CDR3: CGGWGGQDYNEHFF
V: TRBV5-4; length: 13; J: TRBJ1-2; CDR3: CASSLDGIYGYTF
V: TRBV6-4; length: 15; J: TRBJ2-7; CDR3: CASSDPTNGIYEQYF
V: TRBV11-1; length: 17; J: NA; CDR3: CANSFPGTSGTKNIQFF
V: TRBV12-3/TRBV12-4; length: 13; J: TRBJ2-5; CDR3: CASILSGIETQYF
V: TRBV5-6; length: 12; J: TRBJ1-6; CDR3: CANSFSGQGKHF
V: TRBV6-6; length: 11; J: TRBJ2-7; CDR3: CASSQGDEQYF
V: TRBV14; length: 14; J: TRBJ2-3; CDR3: CASSWGAWTDTQYF
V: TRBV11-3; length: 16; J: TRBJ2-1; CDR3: CASSLISGIPYNEQFF
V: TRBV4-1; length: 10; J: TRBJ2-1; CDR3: CASGAGQRFF
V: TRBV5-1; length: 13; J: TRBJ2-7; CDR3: CASREPTSYGQYF
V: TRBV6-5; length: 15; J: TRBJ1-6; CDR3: CASRVEQLWFLPLHF
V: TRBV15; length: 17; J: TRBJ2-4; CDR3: CAISRDSSGLAKNIQYF
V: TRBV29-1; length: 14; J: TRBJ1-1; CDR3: CSVVRGGVNTEAFF
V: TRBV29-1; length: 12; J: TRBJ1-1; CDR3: CSVEGIGLGAFF
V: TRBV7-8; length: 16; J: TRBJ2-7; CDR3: CAISLVSLQGKGEQYF
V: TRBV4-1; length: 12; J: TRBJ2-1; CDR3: CASNQMGQEHFF
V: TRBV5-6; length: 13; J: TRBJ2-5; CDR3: CASSFGTQETQCF
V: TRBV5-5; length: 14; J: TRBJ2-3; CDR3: CASSFTGRTDTHYF
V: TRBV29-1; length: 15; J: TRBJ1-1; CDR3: CSIAVGWGMNTEAFF
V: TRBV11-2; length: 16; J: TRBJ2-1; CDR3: CASTVSSHSSYNEQFF
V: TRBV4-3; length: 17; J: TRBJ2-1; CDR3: CASSQDIAGVSYNEQFF
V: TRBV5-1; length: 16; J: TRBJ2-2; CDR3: CASSSSWPGATGELFF
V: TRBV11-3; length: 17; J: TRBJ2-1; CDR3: CASSLGVPGLLHNEQFF
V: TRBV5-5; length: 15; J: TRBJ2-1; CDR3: CVSSLGLGTDNEQFF
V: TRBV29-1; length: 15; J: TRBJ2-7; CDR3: CSVKDALAGSYEQYF
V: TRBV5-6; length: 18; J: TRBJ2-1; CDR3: CASSRGLAGVLAYNKQFF
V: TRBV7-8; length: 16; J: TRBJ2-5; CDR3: CASSPEGDSSVETQYF
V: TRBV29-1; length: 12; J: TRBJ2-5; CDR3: CSVERGRESQYF
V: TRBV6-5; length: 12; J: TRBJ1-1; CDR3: CASSYATGKAFF
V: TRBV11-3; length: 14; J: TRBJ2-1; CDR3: CVSNLGGGNGEQSF
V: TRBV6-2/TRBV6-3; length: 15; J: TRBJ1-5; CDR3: CASSPWNRVHQPHHF
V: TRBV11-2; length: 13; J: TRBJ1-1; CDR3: CASSLGLKIEAFF
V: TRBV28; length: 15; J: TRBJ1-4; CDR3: CASSSNGTPNEKLLF
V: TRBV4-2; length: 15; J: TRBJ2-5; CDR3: CASSRVRGAGETQYF
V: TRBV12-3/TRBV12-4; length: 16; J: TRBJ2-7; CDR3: CASSSVTSGSGYEQYF
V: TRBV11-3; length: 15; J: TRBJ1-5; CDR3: CANGLDLGVAQTQHF